These T cell receptor beta chains were read from a single sample in a study of PD-L1 blockade in urothelial cancer. Generated by immunoSEQ multiplex PCR, the TCRdb table keeps only in-frame clones and is missing some. The table shows tens of thousands of clones, with approximately 72% occurring only once. Material: PBMCs, obtained around atezolizumab (anti-PD-L1) treatment. These receptors all stem from a man in his sixties or seventies with urothelial cancer. CDR3s include the opening cysteine and the closing phenylalanine or tryptophan. D genes are given only for firm matches. Size values are once, few and many counts, or a class for expanded clones, and some rows have none.

d_call: NA; v_call: TRBV7-3; j_call: TRBJ2-3; clone_size: NA; cdr3_aa: CASSLQGPTDTQYF; cdr3_nt: TGTGCCAGCAGCCTACAGGGTCCCACAGATACGCAGTATTTT
d_call: NA; v_call: TRBV4-1; j_call: TRBJ1-2; clone_size: NA; cdr3_aa: CASSQYESGHRTNYGYTF; cdr3_nt: TGCGCCAGCAGCCAATATGAATCGGGACACCGGACTAACTATGGCTACACCTTC
d_call: NA; v_call: TRBV27; j_call: TRBJ2-7; clone_size: few; cdr3_aa: CASSLATGTSLLGQYF; cdr3_nt: TGTGCCAGCAGTTTAGCCACCGGGACTTCCCTTCTTGGGCAGTACTTC
d_call: TRBD1; v_call: TRBV7-9; j_call: TRBJ2-1; clone_size: few; cdr3_aa: CASSPGTAYNEQFF; cdr3_nt: TGTGCCAGCAGCCCAGGGACAGCTTACAATGAGCAGTTCTTC
d_call: TRBD2; v_call: TRBV4-3; j_call: TRBJ2-7; clone_size: NA; cdr3_aa: CASSQDGREGFYEQYF; cdr3_nt: TGCGCCAGCAGCCAAGATGGGAGGGAGGGATTCTACGAGCAGTACTTC
d_call: NA; v_call: TRBV25-1; j_call: TRBJ1-5; clone_size: NA; cdr3_aa: CASSARRTNQPQHF; cdr3_nt: TGTGCCAGCAGTGCTAGACGTACAAATCAGCCCCAGCATTTT
d_call: NA; v_call: TRBV19; j_call: TRBJ1-1; clone_size: NA; cdr3_aa: CASSILAGGLSFF; cdr3_nt: TGTGCCAGTAGTATACTCGCCGGGGGATTAAGTTTCTTT
d_call: TRBD1; v_call: TRBV11-2; j_call: TRBJ2-3; clone_size: NA; cdr3_aa: CATRQGATDTQYF; cdr3_nt: TGTGCCACCCGACAGGGGGCAACGGATACGCAGTATTTT
d_call: NA; v_call: TRBV18; j_call: TRBJ1-1; clone_size: NA; cdr3_aa: CASSSPTGGTIPNTEAFF; cdr3_nt: TGTGCCAGCTCTTCCCCCACAGGCGGCACAATTCCGAACACTGAAGCTTTCTTT
d_call: NA; v_call: TRBV6-5; j_call: TRBJ2-5; clone_size: once; cdr3_aa: CASSYSVEGDETQYF; cdr3_nt: TGTGCCAGCAGTTACTCGGTCGAGGGGGACGAGACCCAGTACTTC
d_call: NA; v_call: TRBV5-1; j_call: TRBJ2-7; clone_size: NA; cdr3_aa: CASSSGQTYEQYF; cdr3_nt: TGCGCCAGCAGCTCCGGACAGACCTACGAGCAGTACTTC